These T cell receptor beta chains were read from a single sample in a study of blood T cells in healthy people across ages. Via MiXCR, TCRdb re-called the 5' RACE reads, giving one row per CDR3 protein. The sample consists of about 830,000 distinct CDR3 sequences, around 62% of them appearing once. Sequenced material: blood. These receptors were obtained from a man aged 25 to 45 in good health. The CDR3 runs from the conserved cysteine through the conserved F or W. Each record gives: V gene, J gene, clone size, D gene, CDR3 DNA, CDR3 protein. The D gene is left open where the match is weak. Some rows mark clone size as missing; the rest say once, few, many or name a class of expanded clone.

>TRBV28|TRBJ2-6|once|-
TGTGCCAGCAGTTTACCGGGCCAGACGATCTCTGGGGCCAACGTCCTGACTTTC
CASSLPGQTISGANVLTF
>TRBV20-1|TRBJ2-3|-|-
TGCAGTGCTCCCCTGGGGGTCAGCACAGATACGCAGTATTTT
CSAPLGVSTDTQYF
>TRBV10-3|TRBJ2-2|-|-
TGTGCCATCAGTTTGTTCCAGGGGGGCACCGGGGAGCTGTTTTTT
CAISLFQGGTGELFF
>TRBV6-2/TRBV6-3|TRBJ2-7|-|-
TGTGCCAGCGGAGCCGGTCGATATTACGAGCAGTACTTC
CASGAGRYYEQYF
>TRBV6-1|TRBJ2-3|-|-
TGTGCCAGCAGTTTTGAACCATCCTCCACAGATACGCAGTATTTT
CASSFEPSSTDTQYF
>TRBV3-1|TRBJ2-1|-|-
TGTGCCAGCAGCCAACCGCCATCTGCGGGAAGCTTCTACAATGAGCAGTTCTTC
CASSQPPSAGSFYNEQFF
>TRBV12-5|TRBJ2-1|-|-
TGTGCTAGTGGTTTCGTCCCCTCCGGTGAGCAGTTCTTC
CASGFVPSGEQFF
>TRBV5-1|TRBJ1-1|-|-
TGCGCCAGCAGCTTGGTAAGCCCGACCAGTGAAGCTTTCTTT
CASSLVSPTSEAFF
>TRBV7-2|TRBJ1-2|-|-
TGTGCCAGCAGCTCCCAGACTGTGGGTGGCTACACCTTC
CASSSQTVGGYTF
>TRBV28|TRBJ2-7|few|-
TGTGCCAGCAGTTTCATTCGGACGTCAGCCTACGAGCAGTACTTC
CASSFIRTSAYEQYF
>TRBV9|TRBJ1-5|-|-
TGTGCCAGCAGCGTAGCGGGACGGCCAAACCAGCCCCAGCATTTT
CASSVAGRPNQPQHF
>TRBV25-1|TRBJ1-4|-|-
TGTGCCAGCAGGGGGGGAACTAATGAAAAACTGTTTTTT
CASRGGTNEKLFF
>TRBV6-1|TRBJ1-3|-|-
TGTGCCAGCAGTGAACAGGGCTCACCCTCTGGAAACACCATATATTTT
CASSEQGSPSGNTIYF
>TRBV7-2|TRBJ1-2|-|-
TGTGCCAGCAGCTTGGCGACCGCCGATGGCTACACCTTC
CASSLATADGYTF
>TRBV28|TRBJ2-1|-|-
TGTGCCAGCACGCAGGGGAACGATGAGCAGTTCTTC
CASTQGNDEQFF
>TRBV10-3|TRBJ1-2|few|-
TGTGCCATCAGTGACTCCCGTGCCCTTGGGAACTATGGCTACACCTTC
CAISDSRALGNYGYTF
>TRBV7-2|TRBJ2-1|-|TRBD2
TGTGCCAGCAGCAAGAGCTTCGGGGGGGCCTACAATGAGCAGTTCTTC
CASSKSFGGAYNEQFF
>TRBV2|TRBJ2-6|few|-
TGTGCCAGCAGTGAAGCTGGATCTGGGGCCAACGTCCTGACTTTC
CASSEAGSGANVLTF